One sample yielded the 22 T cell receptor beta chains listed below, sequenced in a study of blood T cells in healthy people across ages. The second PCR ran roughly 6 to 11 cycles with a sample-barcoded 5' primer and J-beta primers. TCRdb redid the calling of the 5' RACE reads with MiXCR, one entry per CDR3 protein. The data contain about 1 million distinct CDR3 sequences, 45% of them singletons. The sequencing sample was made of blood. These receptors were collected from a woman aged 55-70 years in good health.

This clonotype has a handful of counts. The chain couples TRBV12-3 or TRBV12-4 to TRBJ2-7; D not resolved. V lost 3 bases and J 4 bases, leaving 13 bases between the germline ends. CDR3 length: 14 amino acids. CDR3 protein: CASSFERTTYEQYF. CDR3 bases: TGTGCCAGCAGTTTTGAAAGGACGACGTACGAGCAGTACTTC.

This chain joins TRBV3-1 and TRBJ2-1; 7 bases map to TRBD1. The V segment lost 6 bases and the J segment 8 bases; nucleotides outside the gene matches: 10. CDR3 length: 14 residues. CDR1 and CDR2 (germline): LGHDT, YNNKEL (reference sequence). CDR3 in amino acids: CASSESGTVHEQFF. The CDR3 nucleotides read TGTGCCAGCAGTGAGTCCGGGACAGTACATGAGCAGTTCTTC.

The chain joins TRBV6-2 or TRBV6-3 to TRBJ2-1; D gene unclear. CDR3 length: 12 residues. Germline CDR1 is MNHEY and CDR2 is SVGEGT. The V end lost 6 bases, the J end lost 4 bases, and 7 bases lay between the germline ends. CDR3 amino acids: CASSPEYNEQFF. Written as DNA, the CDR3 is TGTGCCAGCAGCCCTGAATACAATGAGCAGTTCTTC.

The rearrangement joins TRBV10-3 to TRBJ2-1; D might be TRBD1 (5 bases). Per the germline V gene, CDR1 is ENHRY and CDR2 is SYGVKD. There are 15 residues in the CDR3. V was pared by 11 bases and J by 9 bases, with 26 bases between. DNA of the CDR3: TGTGCCGCCATGCCTGACAGTCAAGTAATGGGTGAGCAGTTCTTC. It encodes CAAMPDSQVMGEQFF.

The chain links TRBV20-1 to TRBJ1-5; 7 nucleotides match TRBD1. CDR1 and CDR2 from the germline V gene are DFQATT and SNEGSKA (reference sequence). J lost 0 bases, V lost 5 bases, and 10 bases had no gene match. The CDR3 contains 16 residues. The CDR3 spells CSAQPWDSHSNQPQHF. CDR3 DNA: TGCAGTGCTCAGCCCTGGGACAGTCATAGCAATCAGCCCCAGCATTTT.

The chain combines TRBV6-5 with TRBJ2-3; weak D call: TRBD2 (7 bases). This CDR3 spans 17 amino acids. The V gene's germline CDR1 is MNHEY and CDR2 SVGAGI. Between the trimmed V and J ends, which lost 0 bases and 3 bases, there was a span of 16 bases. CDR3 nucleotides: TGTGCCAGCAGTTACTCGAATCTTAGGGGGGGAACAGATACGCAGTATTTT. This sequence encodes CASSYSNLRGGTDTQYF.

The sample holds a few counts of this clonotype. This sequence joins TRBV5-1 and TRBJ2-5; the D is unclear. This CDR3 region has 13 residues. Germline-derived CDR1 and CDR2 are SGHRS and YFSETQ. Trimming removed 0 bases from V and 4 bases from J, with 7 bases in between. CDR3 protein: CASSLAIAETQYF. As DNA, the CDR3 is TGCGCCAGCAGCTTGGCCATCGCAGAGACCCAGTACTTC.

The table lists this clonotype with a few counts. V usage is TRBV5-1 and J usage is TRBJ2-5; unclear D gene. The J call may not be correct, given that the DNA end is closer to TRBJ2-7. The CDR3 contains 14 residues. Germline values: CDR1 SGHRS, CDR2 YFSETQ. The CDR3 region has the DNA TGCGCCAGCAGCTTGGCCGACGGTGTGCGCGAGCAGTACTTC. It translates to CASSLADGVREQYF.

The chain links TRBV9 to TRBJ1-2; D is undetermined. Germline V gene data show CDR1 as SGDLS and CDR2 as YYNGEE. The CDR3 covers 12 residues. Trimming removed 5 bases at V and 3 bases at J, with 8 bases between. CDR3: CASRPADYGYTF. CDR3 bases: TGTGCCAGCAGACCGGCAGACTATGGCTACACCTTC.

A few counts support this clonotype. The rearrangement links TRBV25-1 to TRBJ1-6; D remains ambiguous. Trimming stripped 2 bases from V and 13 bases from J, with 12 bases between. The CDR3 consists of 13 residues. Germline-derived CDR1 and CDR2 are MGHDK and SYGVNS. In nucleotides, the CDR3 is TGTGCCAGCAGTGAAGGCAGCTATACCCCCCTCCACTTT. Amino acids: CASSEGSYTPLHF. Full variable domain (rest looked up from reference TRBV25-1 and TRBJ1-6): EADIYQTPRYLVIGTGKKITLECSQTMGHDKMYWYQQDPGMELHLIHYSYGVNSTEKGDLSSESTVSRIRTEHFPLTLESARPSHTSQYLCASSEGSYTPLHFGNGTRLTVT.

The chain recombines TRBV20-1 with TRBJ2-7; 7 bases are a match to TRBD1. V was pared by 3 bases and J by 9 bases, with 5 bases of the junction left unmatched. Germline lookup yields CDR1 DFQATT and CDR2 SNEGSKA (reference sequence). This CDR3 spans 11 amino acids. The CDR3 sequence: CSARTNRGQYF. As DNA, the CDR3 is TGCAGTGCTAGGACCAACAGGGGGCAGTACTTC.

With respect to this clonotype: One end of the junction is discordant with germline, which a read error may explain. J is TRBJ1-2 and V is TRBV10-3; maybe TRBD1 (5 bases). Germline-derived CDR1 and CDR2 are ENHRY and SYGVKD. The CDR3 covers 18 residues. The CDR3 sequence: CAISKSGAGAHRVGGYTF. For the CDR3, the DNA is TGTGCCATCAGTAAGTCCGGGGCAGGCGCCCACCGGGTTGGAGGCTACACCTTC.

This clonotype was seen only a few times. As DNA, the CDR3 is TGTGCCACCAGCAGAGATCCCTCGGGACAGGGAACCTACGAGCAGTACTTC. This translates into CATSRDPSGQGTYEQYF. V and J are TRBV15 and TRBJ2-7, with 9 bases matching TRBD1. The germline V gene has CDR1 LNHNV and CDR2 YYDKDF (reference sequence). This CDR3 has 17 residues. V lost 0 bases, J lost 2 bases, and 8 bases stayed unmatched.

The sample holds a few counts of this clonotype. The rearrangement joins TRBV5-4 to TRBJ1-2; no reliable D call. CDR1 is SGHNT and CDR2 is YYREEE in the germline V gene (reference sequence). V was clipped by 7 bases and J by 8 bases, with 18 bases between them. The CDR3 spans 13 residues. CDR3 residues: CASSAERLGGYTF. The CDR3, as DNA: TGTGCCAGCTCGGCAGAGCGATTGGGGGGCTACACCTTC.

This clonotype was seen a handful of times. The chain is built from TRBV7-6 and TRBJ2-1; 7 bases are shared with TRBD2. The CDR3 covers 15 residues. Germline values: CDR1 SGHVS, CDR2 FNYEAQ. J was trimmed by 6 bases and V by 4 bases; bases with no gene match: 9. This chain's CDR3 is CASSSTSLGPNEQFF. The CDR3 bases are TGTGCCAGCAGCTCGACTAGCTTGGGCCCCAATGAGCAGTTCTTC.

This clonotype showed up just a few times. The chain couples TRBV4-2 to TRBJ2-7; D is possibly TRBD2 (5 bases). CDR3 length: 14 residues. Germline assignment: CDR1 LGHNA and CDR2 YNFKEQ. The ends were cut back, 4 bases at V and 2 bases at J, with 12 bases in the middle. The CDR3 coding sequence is TGTGCCAGCAGCCGGGCGGGCGCAACCTACGAGCAGTACTTC. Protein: CASSRAGATYEQYF.

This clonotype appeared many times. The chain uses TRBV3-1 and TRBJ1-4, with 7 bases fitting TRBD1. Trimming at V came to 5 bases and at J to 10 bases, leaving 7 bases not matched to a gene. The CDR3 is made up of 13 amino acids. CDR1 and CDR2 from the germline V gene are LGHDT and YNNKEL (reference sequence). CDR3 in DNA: TGTGCCAGCAGCGAAGGACAGGCTCTAAAACTGTTTTTT. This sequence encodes CASSEGQALKLFF.

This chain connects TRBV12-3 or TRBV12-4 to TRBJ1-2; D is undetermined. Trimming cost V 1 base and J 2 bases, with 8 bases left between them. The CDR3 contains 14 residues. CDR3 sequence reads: CASSLGSRNYGYTF. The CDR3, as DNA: TGTGCCAGCAGTTTAGGCAGCCGGAACTATGGCTACACCTTC.

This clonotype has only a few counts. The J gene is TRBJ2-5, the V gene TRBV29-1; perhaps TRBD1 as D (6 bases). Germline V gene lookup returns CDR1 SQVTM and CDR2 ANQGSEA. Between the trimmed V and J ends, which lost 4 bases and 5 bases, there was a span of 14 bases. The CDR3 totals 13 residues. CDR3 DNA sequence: TGCAGCGTTGGGGGGCAGTGGTGGGAGACCCAGTACTTC. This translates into CSVGGQWWETQYF.

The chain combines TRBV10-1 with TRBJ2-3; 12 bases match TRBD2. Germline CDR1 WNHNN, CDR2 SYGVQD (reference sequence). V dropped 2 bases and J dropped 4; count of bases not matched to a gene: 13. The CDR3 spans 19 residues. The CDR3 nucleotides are TGCGCCAGCAGTGAGCCCGGACTAGCGGGACTATCGCCTGCAGATACGCAGTATTTT. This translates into CASSEPGLAGLSPADTQYF.

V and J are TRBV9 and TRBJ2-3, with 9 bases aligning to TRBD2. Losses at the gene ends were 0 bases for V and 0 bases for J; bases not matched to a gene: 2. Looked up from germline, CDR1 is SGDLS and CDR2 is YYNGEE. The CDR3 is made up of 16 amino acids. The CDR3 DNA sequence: TGTGCCAGCAGCGTAGTTAGCGGGGGTAGCACAGATACGCAGTATTTT. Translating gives CASSVVSGGSTDTQYF.

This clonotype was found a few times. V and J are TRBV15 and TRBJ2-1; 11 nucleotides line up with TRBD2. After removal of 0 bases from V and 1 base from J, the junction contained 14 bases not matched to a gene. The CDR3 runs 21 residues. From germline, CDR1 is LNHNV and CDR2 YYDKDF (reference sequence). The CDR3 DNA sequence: TGTGCCACCAGCAGAGATACGACCGCTAGCGGGAGGAAACCATCCTACAATGAGCAGTTCTTC. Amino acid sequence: CATSRDTTASGRKPSYNEQFF.